These 28 T cell receptor beta chains were all obtained from the same sample, sequenced in a study of a mutant IDH1 vaccine in newly diagnosed glioma. Time point described: week 23, last vaccination. Vaccine doses each comprised 300 ug of mutant IDH1 20-mer peptide, with topical imiquimod. Which antigens these TCRs recognize remains unknown. Assay used: immunoSEQ multiplex PCR; TCRdb lists only in-frame clones, some missing. The table lists around 56,000 clones, 80% to 85% of them singletons, with 7.5% to 10% in the top ten. The source material was PBMCs, sampled from a glioma patient whose treatment included an IDH1 peptide vaccine. Receptor source: a woman between 40 and 55 years old with glioma. Some clones in this sample may be carry-over from other donors' samples.

The chain couples TRBV11-1 to TRBJ2-6; 11 nucleotides align to TRBD1. Germline CDR1 is SGHAT and CDR2 is FQDESV (reference sequence). V was clipped by 5 bases and J by 2 bases; unmatched bases: 2. The CDR3 runs 16 residues. CDR3 protein: CASSRDRGTGANVLTF. The CDR3 DNA sequence: TGTGCCAGCAGCCGGGACAGGGGGACTGGGGCCAACGTCCTGACTTTC.

This clone has a single count. V usage is TRBV4-1 and J usage is TRBJ2-7, with a tentative D call TRBD2 (5 bases). Between the trimmed V and J ends, which lost 4 bases and 4 bases, there was a span of 17 bases. CDR3 length: 15 residues. Germline assignment: CDR1 MGHRA and CDR2 YSYEKL. The CDR3 bases are TGCGCCAGCAGCCGGGAGTTTTTGTGGTCTTACGAGCAGTACTTC. Translation: CASSREFLWSYEQYF.

This chain uses TRBV7-9 with TRBJ1-5; no firm D call. CDR1 and CDR2 from the germline V gene are SEHNR and FQNEAQ (reference sequence). CDR3 length equals 11 residues. Trimming pared 4 bases from V and 4 bases from J, leaving 2 bases between. The CDR3 spells CASSSNQPQHF. CDR3 sequence (DNA): TGTGCCAGCAGCTCTAATCAGCCCCAGCATTTT.

The rearrangement links TRBV2 to TRBJ1-4; D uncertain. Per germline, CDR1 SNHLY and CDR2 FYNNEI. V gave up 3 bases and J gave up 5 bases, with 10 bases separating them. The CDR3 runs to 14 residues. The chain's CDR3 is CASSERGRNEKLFF. The CDR3 region has the DNA TGTGCCAGCAGTGAGCGGGGTCGCAATGAAAAACTGTTTTTT.

The rearrangement links TRBV29-1 to TRBJ1-2, with 8 positions matching TRBD1. V dropped 7 bases and J dropped 6; count of bases not matched to a gene: 10. This CDR3 has 13 residues. CDR1 SQVTM and CDR2 ANQGSEA come from the germline V gene. The CDR3 nucleotides read TGCAGCGGGTGGACAGGGAGGAGTAATGGCTACACCTTC. Its translation is CSGWTGRSNGYTF.

The chain joins TRBV5-6 to TRBJ1-1; D unresolved. Germline V lookup: CDR1 SGHDT, CDR2 YYEEEE. The germline V and J ends were trimmed by 0 bases and 6 bases, with 18 bases remaining between them. The CDR3 runs to 16 residues. The DNA for the CDR3 is TGTGCCAGCAGCTTGGGTTTGTCAGCTATATTCTCTGAAGCTTTCTTT. Amino acids: CASSLGLSAIFSEAFF. Filled out from reference TRBV5-6 and TRBJ1-1, the complete variable domain reads DAGVTQSPTHLIKTRGQQVTLRCSPKSGHDTVSWYQQALGQGPQFIFQYYEEEERQRGNFPDRFSGHQFPNYSSELNVNALLLGDSALYLCASSLGLSAIFSEAFFGQGTRLTVV.

The J gene is TRBJ2-3, the V gene TRBV7-2; D may match TRBD1 or TRBD2 (5 bases each). Trimming shortened V by 5 bases and J by 9 bases, and 21 bases separated the two germline ends. The CDR3 runs to 15 residues. The germline V gene has CDR1 SGHTA and CDR2 FQGNSA. The CDR3 nucleotides are TGTGCCAGCAGCCCGACCGGGACGGGGAGCAGAACGCAGTATTTT. As protein: CASSPTGTGSRTQYF.

CDR3 in amino acids: CASTTEDYEQYF. The CDR3 region has the DNA TGTGCCAGCACCACAGAAGACTACGAGCAGTACTTC. V and J are TRBV5-8 and TRBJ2-7; D unclear. V lost 6 bases to trimming and J lost 3 bases, with 10 bases between them. The CDR3 covers 12 residues. Per the germline V gene, CDR1 is SGHTS and CDR2 is YDEGEE. Full variable domain (remainder filled in from reference TRBV5-8 and TRBJ2-7): EAGVTQSPTHLIKTRGQQATLRCSPISGHTSVYWYQQALGLGLQFLLWYDEGEERNRGNFPPRFSGRQFPNYSSELNVNALELEDSALYLCASTTEDYEQYFGPGTRLTVT.

This clone was seen once. The chain is built from TRBV6-5 and TRBJ2-7; D is tentatively TRBD1 or TRBD2 (5 bases each). Trimming pared 0 bases from V and 0 bases from J, leaving 9 bases between. Germline V gene lookup returns CDR1 MNHEY and CDR2 SVGAGI. The CDR3 is made up of 15 amino acids. CDR3 residues: CASSYSGTVSYEQYF. The CDR3 DNA reads TGTGCCAGCAGTTACTCCGGGACGGTCTCCTACGAGCAGTACTTC.

The chain joins TRBV18 to TRBJ2-2, with a weak D call TRBD2 (5 bases). Trimming took off 2 bases at V and 0 bases at J, with 10 bases between the two ends. CDR1 and CDR2 from the germline V gene are KGHSH and LQKENI. The CDR3 runs 16 residues. CDR3 sequence: CASSPLAGANTGELFF. In DNA form, the CDR3 reads TGTGCCAGCTCACCATTGGCGGGTGCGAACACCGGGGAGCTGTTTTTT.

The rearrangement joins TRBV6-5 to TRBJ1-4; possible D gene TRBD1, 5 bases. This CDR3 comprises 14 residues. The germline V gene encodes CDR1 MNHEY and CDR2 SVGAGI. Trimming removed 4 bases at V and 4 bases at J, with 10 bases between. For the CDR3, the DNA is TGTGCCAGCAGTTTACAGGCTAATAATGAAAAACTGTTTTTT. This translates into CASSLQANNEKLFF.

The chain links TRBV5-1 to TRBJ1-2; 10 bases line up with TRBD1. The junction had 7 bases not matched to a gene; V was cut back by 4 bases and J by 7 bases. CDR3 length: 14 amino acids. In germline, CDR1 is SGHRS, CDR2 YFSETQ. CDR3 coding DNA: TGCGCCAGCAGCCTCGGACAGGGGGTACGTGGCTACACCTTC. Protein: CASSLGQGVRGYTF.

This clone has just one count. The J gene is TRBJ1-3, the V gene TRBV5-1, with TRBD1 identical over 10 bases. The CDR3 extends over 15 amino acids. V lost 4 bases, J lost 1 base, and 2 bases stayed unmatched. Looked up from germline, CDR1 is SGHRS and CDR2 is YFSETQ. CDR3 nucleotides: TGCGCCAGCAGCGTGGGACAGGGGTCTGGAAACACCATATATTTT. Protein product: CASSVGQGSGNTIYF.

CDR3: CASSLAHGDTEAFF. CDR3 in DNA: TGTGCCAGCAGCTTAGCGCATGGAGACACTGAAGCTTTCTTT. The rearrangement uses TRBV7-9 and TRBJ1-1, with unresolved D. Deletions cut 0 bases from V and 3 bases from J, with 8 bases between. The CDR3 spans 14 residues. CDR1 is SEHNR and CDR2 is FQNEAQ in the germline V gene (reference sequence).

The V call is TRBV2, the J call TRBJ2-5; 7 nucleotides line up with TRBD2. The V segment lost 6 bases and the J segment 3 bases; nucleotides outside the gene matches: 7. This CDR3 region has 14 residues. Germline V gives CDR1 SNHLY, CDR2 FYNNEI. The DNA of the CDR3 is TGTGCCAGCAGGGGGAGGGTGTCAGAAGAGACCCAGTACTTC. Translation gives CASRGRVSEETQYF.

This clone has a handful of counts. V is TRBV7-9 and J is TRBJ2-1; TRBD2 might be the D (6 bases). This CDR3 region has 13 residues. Per germline, CDR1 SEHNR and CDR2 FQNEAQ (reference sequence). The germline V and J ends were trimmed by 3 bases and 9 bases, with 12 bases remaining between them. The CDR3 is CASSFTSQGEQFF. The DNA for the CDR3 is TGTGCCAGCAGCTTCACTAGCCAAGGTGAGCAGTTCTTC.

This chain uses TRBV5-1 with TRBJ2-7; the match to TRBD1 covers 7 bases. The CDR3 contains 14 residues. Germline CDR1 is SGHRS and CDR2 is YFSETQ. After removal of 4 bases from V and 5 bases from J, the junction contained 9 bases not matched to a gene. For the CDR3, the DNA is TGCGCCAGCAGCCTAGGGACAGTTACCCACGAGCAGTACTTC. This encodes CASSLGTVTHEQYF.

CDR3 residues: CASSLAGSQETQYF. The DNA for the CDR3 is TGCGCCAGCAGCTTGGCCGGGAGTCAAGAGACCCAGTACTTC. V and J are TRBV5-1 and TRBJ2-5; a weak D match, TRBD2 (6 bases). V lost 0 bases to trimming and J lost 2 bases, with 8 bases between them. The CDR3 loop spans 14 amino acids. Germline loops: CDR1 SGHRS, CDR2 YFSETQ.

V usage is TRBV6-1 and J usage is TRBJ2-1, with D unclear. This CDR3 region has 14 residues. Germline assignment: CDR1 MNHNS and CDR2 SASEGT. V gave up 7 bases and J gave up 14 bases, with 24 bases separating them. CDR3 in amino acids: CASTENGLLKHKFF. As DNA, the CDR3 is TGTGCCAGCACCGAAAATGGTCTATTAAAACATAAGTTCTTC.

The chain employs TRBV5-8 and TRBJ1-6; weak D call: TRBD1 (5 bases). The CDR3 is made up of 14 amino acids. The germline V gene encodes CDR1 SGHTS and CDR2 YDEGEE. With 0 bases removed from V and 9 bases from J, the gap between germline ends came to 10 bases. The CDR3 nucleotides are TGTGCCAGCAGCTTGGGGGGGATGGTTTCACCCCTCCACTTT. Translating it yields CASSLGGMVSPLHF.

The rearrangement links TRBV5-1 to TRBJ2-7, with D possibly matching TRBD1 (5 bases). The germline gives CDR1 SGHRS, CDR2 YFSETQ. Between the trimmed V and J ends, which lost 2 bases and 4 bases, there was a span of 16 bases. The CDR3 is 15 amino acids. CDR3 protein: CASSLGAVGAYEQYF. The DNA for the CDR3 is TGCGCCAGCAGCTTAGGGGCCGTAGGAGCGTACGAGCAGTACTTC.

The rearrangement joins TRBV5-4 to TRBJ2-1; no clear D. V lost 0 bases and J lost 5, with 6 bases in between. The CDR3 sequence is 13 residues long. Germline V gene data show CDR1 as SGHNT and CDR2 as YYREEE (reference sequence). The CDR3 region is CASSLGFHNEQFF. The CDR3 DNA follows: TGTGCCAGCAGCTTGGGATTTCACAATGAGCAGTTCTTC.

A few counts support this clone. V is TRBV30 and J is TRBJ1-1; TRBD1 matches 8 bases. This CDR3 has 13 residues. Per germline, CDR1 GTSNPN and CDR2 SVGIG (reference sequence). V lost 3 bases and J lost 6; bases outside the gene matches: 6. CDR3 protein: CAWSALGQAEAFF. For the CDR3, the DNA is TGTGCCTGGAGCGCCTTGGGACAGGCTGAAGCTTTCTTT. Complete variable domain (other parts from reference TRBV30 and TRBJ1-1): SQTIHQWPATLVQPVGSPLSLECTVEGTSNPNLYWYRQAAGRGLQLLFYSVGIGQISSEVPQNLSASRPQDRQFILSSKKLLLSDSGFYLCAWSALGQAEAFFGQGTRLTVV.

This chain links TRBV4-1 with TRBJ2-7, with a possible D match to TRBD2 (5 bases). The CDR3 extends over 15 amino acids. Per germline, CDR1 MGHRA and CDR2 YSYEKL. V lost 4 bases and J 3 bases, leaving 16 bases between the germline ends. The CDR3 DNA follows: TGCGCCAGCAGCCCCCCGGGAAACAGCCTCTACGAGCAGTACTTC. This sequence encodes CASSPPGNSLYEQYF.

This rearrangement joins TRBV5-4 to TRBJ2-1, with D possibly TRBD1 on 6 matching bases. The ends were cut back, 4 bases at V and 4 bases at J, with 15 bases in the middle. Germline V gene lookup returns CDR1 SGHNT and CDR2 YYREEE (reference sequence). This CDR3 has 15 amino acids. The CDR3: CASSPPTGQYNEQFF. As DNA, the CDR3 is TGTGCCAGCAGCCCCCCCACTGGACAGTACAATGAGCAGTTCTTC. Drawing the rest from reference TRBV5-4 and TRBJ2-1, the complete variable domain is ETGVTQSPTHLIKTRGQQVTLRCSSQSGHNTVSWYQQALGQGPQFIFQYYREEENGRGNFPPRFSGLQFPNYSSELNVNALELDDSALYLCASSPPTGQYNEQFFGPGTRLTVL.

This chain connects TRBV29-1 to TRBJ2-5; D gene uncertain. The germline V and J ends were trimmed by 2 bases and 3 bases, with 10 bases remaining between them. The CDR3 extends over 13 amino acids. Germline assignment: CDR1 SQVTM and CDR2 ANQGSEA. The CDR3 region has the DNA TGCAGCGTTGAACCGGGCCTGAAAGAGACCCAGTACTTC. Translation: CSVEPGLKETQYF.

In its sample, this clone was seen a few times. J is TRBJ1-4 and V is TRBV2; tentative D call: TRBD1 (5 bases). Between the trimmed V and J ends, which lost 5 bases and 2 bases, there was a span of 9 bases. CDR1 and CDR2 (germline): SNHLY, FYNNEI. This CDR3 has 14 residues. CDR3 DNA sequence: TGTGCCAGCAGTACCTGGGGGACTAATGAAAAACTGTTTTTT. Translated, it gives CASSTWGTNEKLFF.

V and J are TRBV19 and TRBJ1-5; no clear D. Germline loops: CDR1 LNHDA, CDR2 SQIVND (reference sequence). V was cut by 5 bases and J by 7 bases, with 18 bases left in between. The CDR3 is 15 residues long. The CDR3 reads CASSSLGGLGQPQHF. The CDR3 DNA is TGTGCCAGTAGTTCTCTTGGAGGGTTGGGGCAGCCCCAGCATTTT.